Each of the 19 T cell receptor beta chains below was sequenced from the same sample in a study of shared clonotypes between healthy human individuals. Generated by immunoSEQ multiplex PCR, the TCRdb table keeps only in-frame clones and is missing some. Of about 490,000 clones listed, around 80% are singletons. Specimen: PBMCs. The receptors originated from a woman in her 40s in good health. Some clones in this sample may be carry-over from other donors' samples.

In this sample, this clone turned up a few times. The V gene is TRBV30, the J gene TRBJ2-4, with a tentative D call TRBD2 (5 bases). V shed 5 bases and J shed 0 bases, with 8 bases lying between them. CDR1 GTSNPN and CDR2 SVGIG come from the germline V gene (reference sequence). The CDR3 contains 13 residues. CDR3 region: CAWEGEAKNIQYF. In nucleotides, the CDR3 is TGTGCCTGGGAGGGAGAAGCCAAAAACATTCAGTACTTC.

The chain joins TRBV5-6 to TRBJ2-7; D may correspond to TRBD1 or TRBD2 (5 bases each). V lost 1 base, J lost 2 bases, and 10 bases lay in between. CDR3 length: 14 amino acids. CDR1 is SGHDT and CDR2 is YYEEEE in the germline V gene. This chain's CDR3 is CASSLLGETYEQYF. CDR3 in DNA: TGTGCCAGCAGCTTGTTGGGGGAAACCTACGAGCAGTACTTC.

The CDR3 reads CAISGYNEQFF. The CDR3 coding sequence is TGTGCCATCAGTGGTTATAATGAGCAGTTCTTC. The chain uses TRBV10-3 and TRBJ2-1; D remains unclear. This CDR3 is 11 amino acids long. Germline lookup yields CDR1 ENHRY and CDR2 SYGVKD. The ends were cut back, 4 bases at V and 7 bases at J, with 5 bases in the middle.

This clone was detected ten times or more. The V call is TRBV7-2, the J call TRBJ2-7; tentatively, D is TRBD1 or TRBD2 (5 bases each). Trimming left V 2 bases short and J 3 bases short, with 14 bases between. In germline, CDR1 is SGHTA, CDR2 FQGNSA. The CDR3 has 15 amino acids. The CDR3 DNA is TGTGCCAGCAGCTTATACGGGACGGCGAGCTACGAGCAGTACTTC. As protein: CASSLYGTASYEQYF.

This clone showed up just a few times. The gene calls are TRBV25-1 and TRBJ2-1, with D possibly TRBD2 on 6 matching bases. Germline V gene data show CDR1 as MGHDK and CDR2 as SYGVNS. The CDR3 runs 16 residues. V was clipped by 8 bases and J by 3 bases, with 20 bases between them. CDR3 in amino acids: CASSHIRRGIYNEQFF. In DNA form, the CDR3 reads TGTGCCAGCTCTCACATAAGGCGCGGGATCTACAATGAGCAGTTCTTC.

J is TRBJ1-1 and V is TRBV27; 12 bases are shared with TRBD1. Trimming at V came to 2 bases and at J to 4 bases, leaving 8 bases not matched to a gene. This CDR3 spans 17 amino acids. The germline V gene encodes CDR1 MNHEY and CDR2 SMNVEV (reference sequence). CDR3: CASSLRGQGAIGTEAFF. As DNA, the CDR3 is TGTGCCAGCAGTTTACGGGGACAGGGGGCCATTGGCACTGAAGCTTTCTTT.

J is TRBJ2-5 and V is TRBV27; 8 nucleotides agree with TRBD2. Germline lookup yields CDR1 MNHEY and CDR2 SMNVEV (reference sequence). J was trimmed by 3 bases and V by 5 bases; bases with no gene match: 2. The CDR3 contains 13 residues. For the CDR3, the DNA is TGTGCCAGCAGTCAGCGGGAGAAAGAGACCCAGTACTTC. Translated: CASSQREKETQYF.

The chain couples TRBV28 to TRBJ2-7; possibly TRBD1 or TRBD2 for D (5 bases each). Trimming took off 6 bases at V and 2 bases at J, with 14 bases between the two ends. This CDR3 has 14 residues. Germline V gene sequence: CDR1 MDHEN, CDR2 SYDVKM. The CDR3 loop is CASRGTGTTYEQYF. CDR3 DNA sequence: TGTGCCAGCAGGGGGACCGGGACGACCTACGAGCAGTACTTC.

This clone was detected a few times. The chain carries TRBV2 and TRBJ2-5; D uncertain. Trimming cost V 5 bases and J 2 bases, with 9 bases left between them. The CDR3 spans 13 residues. Germline V gene sequence: CDR1 SNHLY, CDR2 FYNNEI. CDR3 in DNA: TGTGCCAGCAGTTCAACGTATCAAGAGACCCAGTACTTC. Amino acid sequence: CASSSTYQETQYF.

V gene TRBV28 combines with J gene TRBJ1-5; D not certain. The germline gives CDR1 MDHEN, CDR2 SYDVKM. This CDR3 region has 12 residues. The V end lost 8 bases, the J end lost 0 bases, and 5 bases lay between the germline ends. The CDR3: CASALSNQPQHF. CDR3 sequence (DNA): TGTGCCAGCGCCCTTAGCAATCAGCCCCAGCATTTT.

The chain carries TRBV23-1 and TRBJ2-3; D is perhaps TRBD1 (6 bases). TRBV23-1 falls under the ORF class, with uncertain function. The CDR3 contains 17 residues. Trimming removed 2 bases from V and 6 bases from J, with 21 bases in between. The CDR3 DNA reads as TGCGCCAGCAGTCAACGGACACAGGGAGTGGTGGGGGATACGCAGTATTTT. This gives the protein CASSQRTQGVVGDTQYF.

The chain employs TRBV5-5 and TRBJ1-4, with 9 bases identical to TRBD1. CDR3 length: 13 amino acids. J was trimmed by 12 bases and V by 4 bases; bases with no gene match: 7. Germline values: CDR1 SGHKS, CDR2 YYEKEE (reference sequence). CDR3 amino acids: CASSPTRQGELFF. The CDR3 region has the DNA TGTGCCAGCAGCCCAACCCGACAGGGGGAACTGTTTTTT.

This chain connects TRBV7-8 to TRBJ2-7, with D unresolved. From germline, CDR1 is SGHVS and CDR2 FQNEAQ. The germline V and J ends were trimmed by 6 bases and 3 bases, with 18 bases remaining between them. This CDR3 spans 15 amino acids. Here the CDR3 reads CASSLSVGANYEQYF. The CDR3, as DNA: TGTGCCAGCAGTCTCTCGGTCGGCGCGAACTACGAGCAGTACTTC.

This rearrangement joins TRBV6-6 to TRBJ2-1, with D perhaps being TRBD1 or TRBD2 (5 bases each). V shed 10 bases and J shed 0 bases, with 16 bases lying between them. The CDR3 extends over 15 amino acids. Looked up from germline, CDR1 is MNHNY and CDR2 is SVGAGI (reference sequence). CDR3 loop: CATTAGAPSYNEQFF. The CDR3 bases are TGTGCCACAACGGCCGGGGCCCCCTCCTACAATGAGCAGTTCTTC.

The chain employs TRBV6-1 and TRBJ2-1, with a weak D call TRBD1 (5 bases). Trimming stripped 6 bases from V and 4 bases from J, with 10 bases between. Germline assignment: CDR1 MNHNS and CDR2 SASEGT. This CDR3 is 13 amino acids long. CDR3 region: CASSDRVYNEQFF. For the CDR3, the DNA is TGTGCCAGCAGCGACAGAGTTTACAATGAGCAGTTCTTC.

Ten or more counts support this clone. The V and J genes are TRBV11-1 and TRBJ2-2; D unresolved. The CDR3 contains 13 residues. Germline assignment: CDR1 SGHAT and CDR2 FQDESV (reference sequence). V shed 7 bases and J shed 7 bases, with 13 bases lying between them. CDR3: CASTSVSNGELFF. CDR3 in DNA: TGTGCCAGCACCTCGGTGTCCAACGGGGAGCTGTTTTTT.

V and J are TRBV28 and TRBJ1-5; unclear D gene. V was clipped by 1 base and J by 3 bases, with 7 bases between them. This CDR3 is built from 14 residues. Germline V gene lookup returns CDR1 MDHEN and CDR2 SYDVKM. The CDR3, as DNA: TGTGCCAGCAGTTTATTGGCAGTCAATCAGCCCCAGCATTTT. Encoded protein: CASSLLAVNQPQHF.

The chain combines TRBV15 with TRBJ1-2; the match to TRBD1 covers 10 bases. V trimming: 1 base; J trimming: 8 bases; junction bases outside the gene matches: 7. CDR1 is LNHNV, CDR2 YYDKDF, per germline (reference sequence). This CDR3 spans 15 amino acids. The CDR3 DNA follows: TGTGCCACCAGCAGAGGGAGACAGGGGGCGGAGGGCTACACCTTC. It specifies CATSRGRQGAEGYTF.

The chain links TRBV25-1 to TRBJ1-1; perhaps TRBD1 as D (5 bases). Germline assignment: CDR1 MGHDK and CDR2 SYGVNS. The CDR3 sequence is 13 residues long. Trimming pared 6 bases from V and 2 bases from J, leaving 10 bases between. CDR3 loop: CASRGGFNTEAFF. CDR3 bases: TGTGCCAGCAGGGGGGGATTTAACACTGAAGCTTTCTTT.